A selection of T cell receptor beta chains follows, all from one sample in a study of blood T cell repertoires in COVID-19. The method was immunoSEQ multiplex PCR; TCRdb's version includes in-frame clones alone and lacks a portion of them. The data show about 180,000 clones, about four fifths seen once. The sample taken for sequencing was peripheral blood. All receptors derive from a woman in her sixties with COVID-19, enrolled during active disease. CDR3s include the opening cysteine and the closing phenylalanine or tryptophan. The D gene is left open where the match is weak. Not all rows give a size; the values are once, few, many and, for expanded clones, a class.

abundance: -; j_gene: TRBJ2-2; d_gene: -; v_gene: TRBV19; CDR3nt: TGTGCCAGTAGTCCCCAAACAGGGTCCACCGGGGAGCTGTTTTTT; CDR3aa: CASSPQTGSTGELFF
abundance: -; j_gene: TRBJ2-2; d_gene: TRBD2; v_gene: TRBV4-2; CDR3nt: TGTGCCAGCAGCCAAGATGGCGGGAGGGACAACACCGGGGAGCTGTTTTTT; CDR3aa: CASSQDGGRDNTGELFF
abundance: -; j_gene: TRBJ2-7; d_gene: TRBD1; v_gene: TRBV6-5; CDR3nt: TGTGCCAGCAGCCGCACAGGGGGCCAGAACGAGCAGTACTTC; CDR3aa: CASSRTGGQNEQYF
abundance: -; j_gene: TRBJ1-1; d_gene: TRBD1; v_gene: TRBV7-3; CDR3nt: TGTGCCAGCAGCTTAGGGACAGGGATGAACACTGAAGCTTTCTTT; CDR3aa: CASSLGTGMNTEAFF
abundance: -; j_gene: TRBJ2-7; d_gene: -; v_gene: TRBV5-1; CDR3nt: TGCGCCAGCCACAACGAACGCATCGACGGGGGTCGCTACGAGCAGTACTTC; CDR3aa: CASHNERIDGGRYEQYF
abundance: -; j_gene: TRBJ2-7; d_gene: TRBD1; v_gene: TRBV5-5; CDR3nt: TGTGCCAGCAGCTTGTTAACAGGGGGCGGGTACGAGCAGTACTTC; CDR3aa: CASSLLTGGGYEQYF
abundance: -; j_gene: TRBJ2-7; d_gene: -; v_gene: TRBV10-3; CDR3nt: TGTGCCATCAGTGTGGAGATTGCCTACGAGCAGTACTTC; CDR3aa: CAISVEIAYEQYF
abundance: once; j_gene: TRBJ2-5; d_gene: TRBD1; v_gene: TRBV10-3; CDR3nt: TGTGCCATCACCACAGGGGTAGGGGAGACCCAGTACTTC; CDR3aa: CAITTGVGETQYF
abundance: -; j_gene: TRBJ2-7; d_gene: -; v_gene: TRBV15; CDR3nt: TGTGCCACCAGCAGAGATACAGGTCCCTACGAGCAGTACTTC; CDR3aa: CATSRDTGPYEQYF
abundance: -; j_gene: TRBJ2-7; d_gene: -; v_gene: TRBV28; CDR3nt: TGTGCCAGCAGTGGACCTAGCGACGGCTCCTACGAGCAGTACTTC; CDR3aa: CASSGPSDGSYEQYF
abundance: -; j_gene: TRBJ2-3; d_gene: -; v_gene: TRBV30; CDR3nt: TGTGCCTGGACCGGGGAGCGTGGTGATACGCAGTATTTT; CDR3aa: CAWTGERGDTQYF
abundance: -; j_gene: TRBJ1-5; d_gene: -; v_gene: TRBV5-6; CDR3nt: TGTGCCAGCAGCTTGCCCAGGGCAAATCAGCCCCAGCATTTT; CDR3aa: CASSLPRANQPQHF